This T cell receptor (beta chain) was sequenced in a study of metastatic and nonmetastatic thyroid tumors. At the level of the study: Repertoire comparisons spanned blood and tumor or nodule tissue from malignant and benign thyroid patients.

The CDR3 covers 12 residues. CDR1 and CDR2 (germline): DFQATT, SNEGSKA (reference sequence). Trimming took 3 bases from V and 6 from J, leaving 6 bases between them. This clone was detected only once. TCRdb called clones again from the PCR reads with MiXCR. This sample carries some 7,300 clones, approximately 39% of them seen once, and the ten largest clones take approximately 23%. The entire patient cohort was treatment-naive prior to thyroid surgery. Material for sequencing was tumor tissue. The chain carries TRBV20-1 and TRBJ1-6; no clear D. This clonotype was obtained from a female donor with papillary thyroid cancer or a benign thyroid nodule (not recorded which). Some clones in this sample may be carry-over from other donors' samples. This CDR3 reads CSASHGNSPLHF. CDR3 nucleotides: TGCAGTGCTAGTCACGGTAATTCACCCCTCCACTTT.